This T cell receptor beta chain came from a study of blood T cells in healthy people across ages. Regarding the study as a whole: Because sorting was not performed, PBMCs prevented conclusive naive versus antigen-experienced comparison. Naive CD4+ cells and diversity were both higher in long-lived donors than in aged donors.

Samples had at least 6.5 million PBMCs isolated from them. Germline loops: CDR1 KGHSH, CDR2 LQKENI. V shed 2 bases and J 7 bases; nucleotides not matched to a gene: 7. The CDR3 is made up of 15 amino acids. To note about this clonotype: Antigen: not known.

A second PCR of roughly 7 to 11 cycles used a sample-barcoded 5' primer and a J-beta primer mix. TCRdb used MiXCR to reprocess the 5' RACE reads, holding one entry per CDR3 protein. The sample includes about a million distinct CDR3 sequences, roughly 51% of them seen just once. The sequence was collected from a woman between 55 and 75 years old in good health. The chain employs TRBV18 and TRBJ2-1; 8 nucleotides align to TRBD2. Sequencing was carried out using blood. The CDR3 DNA is TGTGCCAGCTCACCAAAGGCGGGGGGAGGAAATGAGCAGTTCTTC. Protein: CASSPKAGGGNEQFF.